This TCR beta chain was obtained from a study of blood T cell repertoires in COVID-19 (TCRdb year 2020). The study in broad terms: Collaborator samples came from the United States, Italy and Spain and covered acute and convalescent phases of COVID-19. The material from the prospective study consisted of cDNA or gDNA derived from T cells, B-cell-depleted T cells, or PBMCs. The dataset comprised deeply sampled blood TCRbeta repertoires from subjects exposed to, actively infected with, or recovered from COVID-19. The repertoires were made available in a free public database intended to serve as a resource for research on the immune response to SARS-CoV-2. The samples were drawn from two sources: the first 160 participants of the ongoing ImmuneRACE study, and 1,200 or so subjects contributed by 6 global collaborators. A de-identified subject ID, COVID-19 status, age in years and sex were almost always included in the sample metadata. HLA class I and class II types, where available, came from metadata supplied by the sample provider rather than from assay-based typing. Here is what the overall study found, with its caveats: The amount of clinical and demographic metadata varied by source and participant and was provided uncurated.

As to this clone: Its antigen is not yet known. No clone much larger than this one lies a single base away; base qualities are absent.

The CDR3 sequence holds 13 residues, the cysteine and phenylalanine included. The entry retains the CDR3 DNA only, 39 bases that are in frame from base 1. V is shortened by 3 bases, J by 8 bases, and the region joining them spans 10 bases. CDR1 MNHEY and CDR2 SMNVEV are derived from the germline V gene (reference sequence). The collaborating institutions used their own protocols to collect whole blood in K2EDTA tubes. For TCRbeta analysis, collaborator samples were shipped as frozen whole blood, as isolated PBMCs, or as DNA extracted from either sample type. TCRbeta CDR3 regions were amplified from genomic DNA by means of the immunoSEQ Assay, a bias-controlled multiplex PCR. The original pipeline was this. The number of nucleated cells in each sample was estimated from the amplification of reference gene primers within the assay. To quantify the absolute abundance of each unique TCRbeta CDR3 rearrangement, sequence reads were collapsed and filtered. For each sample, productive Simpson clonality was calculated as the square root of Simpson's diversity index over productive rearrangements. TCRdb obtained this table from immuneACCESS and retained in-frame rearrangements with V and J assigned. These tables miss some clones; where compared with another copy, unresolved V genes account for less than half of the shortfall, and the remainder is unexplained. V, J and clone size were drawn from that table, and D and trimming were deduced from the DNA. The sample includes roughly 39,000 clones, with more than 80% observed a single time. Under 10% of the sample is taken by the ten largest.

What was sequenced was peripheral blood. The sequence links TRBV27 to TRBJ1-4; a tentative D match to TRBD1 spans 5 bases. This receptor was identified in a man aged 25-45 years with active or convalescent COVID-19. CDR3 protein: CASSLAGMEKLFF. The sequence in DNA is TGTGCCAGCAGTTTGGCAGGGATGGAAAAACTGTTTTTT.